Reported below is one T cell receptor (beta chain). Clones were sequenced by immunoSEQ multiplex PCR, and TCRdb holds only the in-frame ones, with some missing. The sample holds about 270,000 clones, around 86% seen once. J was trimmed by 9 bases and V by 5 bases; bases with no gene match: 5. The CDR3 has 14 residues. Germline CDR1 and CDR2: SGHDT and YYEEEE. This specimen belongs to a study of blood T cell repertoires in COVID-19. This TCR was sampled from a middle-aged man with active or convalescent COVID-19. The sample comprised peripheral blood. The gene calls are TRBV5-6 and TRBJ1-6, with 10 bases fitting TRBD1. The DNA for the CDR3 is TGTGCCAGCAGGTCCGGGACAGGGGTTTCACCCCTCCACTTT. Its translation is CASRSGTGVSPLHF. Full variable domain (missing parts from reference TRBV5-6 and TRBJ1-6): DAGVTQSPTHLIKTRGQQVTLRCSPKSGHDTVSWYQQALGQGPQFIFQYYEEEERQRGNFPDRFSGHQFPNYSSELNVNALLLGDSALYLCASRSGTGVSPLHFGNGTRLTVT.